The T cell receptor (beta chain) under discussion was sequenced for a study of T cell repertoires in cytomegalovirus infection. About the study: Alongside well-studied HLA-B-restricted CMV epitopes, recently identified HLA-C-restricted CMV epitopes were also used. Both CMV infection and a matching HLA type were indicated by public TCR beta signatures.

This CDR3 has 16 residues. V gave up 6 bases and J gave up 5 bases; unmatched junction bases: 11. TCRdb ran MiXCR on the reads and lists one entry per CDR3 protein. This table holds 680,000 or so distinct CDR3 sequences, roughly a third found once. Study observations and caveats: CMV-specific TCR beta clonotypes restricted by HLA-C were the ones dominating the ex vivo response. There were carriers of CMV plus the relevant HLA, and cumulative public TCR beta family frequency identified them.

This clonotype was counted a few times. Its antigen is not identified. V and J are TRBV12-3 or TRBV12-4 and TRBJ2-3; 10 positions match TRBD1. The source is a human donor in good health (CMV status not recorded). Some clones in this sample may be carry-over from other donors' samples. The material was cultured PBMCs, obtained from culture after CMV antigen stimulation. The CDR3 sequence is CASSRGQGSWVDTQYF. DNA for the CDR3: TGTGCCAGCAGCCGGGGACAGGGGTCATGGGTAGATACGCAGTATTTT.